This TCR beta chain was sequenced during a study of blood T cell repertoires in COVID-19. Germline lookup yields CDR1 SNHLY and CDR2 FYNNEI. The CDR3 loop spans 14 amino acids. Trimming left V 8 bases short and J 2 bases short, with 10 bases between. TCRdb's table, derived via immunoSEQ multiplex PCR, lists solely in-frame clones and lacks some. Of 300,000 or so clones detected, roughly 87% appear once; the ten largest clones hold under 1.3%. Participants came from fewer than 25 US areas, aged roughly 18 to 90 years. Recovered Cohort 3 donors showed two negative PCRs, clearance, or symptom resolution.

The J gene is TRBJ2-6, the V gene TRBV2, with a tentative D call TRBD2 (5 bases). Sample: PBMCs or T cells enriched from blood (not recorded which). The sequence was obtained from a woman in her 30s who had recovered from COVID-19. In DNA, the CDR3 is TGTGCCAGCGGTCCGGGGACTGGGGCCAACGTCCTGACTTTC. Translated: CASGPGTGANVLTF.